The subject of this entry is one T cell receptor (beta chain). The antigen is not known. The Oncomine TCR Beta short-read assay sequenced DNA from cultured CD4+ T cells. Someone extracted genomic DNA from cultured CD4+ T cells. MiXCR, run by TCRdb on the PCR reads, gives a single entry per CDR3 protein. The sample has about 18,000 distinct CDR3 sequences, 51% seen once. This specimen comes from a study of vaccination and CD4 T cells after COVID-19. Study summary: The study enrolled six male and four female convalescents, two of whom were Hispanic. Cells received overlapping spike peptides from SARS-CoV-2, HCoV-NL63, HCoV-OC43 and HCoV-229E as stimulation. General observations from the study: Vaccine-specific clones numbering 304 of 307 showed spike mono-reactivity in convalescent patients.

V gave up 3 bases and J gave up 3 bases; unmatched junction bases: 9. CDR1 and CDR2 from the germline V gene are DFQATT and SNEGSKA (reference sequence). This CDR3 spans 15 amino acids. Treatment given: roughly 11-day PBMC culture with coronavirus spike peptide pools or control peptides (ViraFEST assay). This TCR was recovered from a human donor who had recovered from COVID-19. The sequenced sample was CD4+ T cells from blood, cultured in vitro, obtained before SARS-CoV-2 vaccination. The chain links TRBV20-1 to TRBJ2-7, with 9 bases fitting TRBD2. CDR3 in DNA: TGCAGTGCTAGTAGACCGACTAGCGGAAACTACGAGCAGTACTTC. Protein: CSASRPTSGNYEQYF.